Listed below are T cell receptor beta chains from one sample, sequenced in a study of T-cell reconstitution after alpha-beta-depleted transplantation in children. TCRdb fed the PCR reads into MiXCR, producing one record per CDR3 protein. The sample lists around 270,000 distinct CDR3 sequences, around 9.1% occurring once. Material: PBMCs, obtained before TCRalphabeta/CD19-depleted stem cell transplant. These receptors all stem from a boy under three years old with acute myeloid leukemia, due to receive a stem cell transplant. The CDR3 runs from the conserved cysteine through the conserved F or W. A D gene is named only where the DNA matches it firmly. Rows may omit the clone size; those that give it use once, few, many or a size class.

D gene	V gene	clone size	J gene	CDR3 protein	CDR3 DNA
TRBD2	TRBV25-1	many	TRBJ2-5	CASRSSGRPGETQYF	TGTGCCAGCAGATCTAGCGGGAGGCCAGGGGAGACCCAGTACTTC
TRBD1	TRBV18	many	TRBJ2-7	CASSGKALGTGVYEQYF	TGTGCCAGCTCGGGAAAAGCGCTAGGGACAGGGGTCTACGAGCAGTACTTC
-	TRBV18	few	TRBJ1-1	CASSSRDSDTEAFF	TGTGCCAGCTCATCCCGGGACTCGGACACTGAAGCTTTCTTT
-	TRBV12-3/TRBV12-4	-	TRBJ2-7	CASSLPFAEQYF	TGTGCCAGCAGTCTCCCCTTTGCGGAGCAGTACTTC
-	TRBV20-1	many	TRBJ1-5	CSARIDGAIGNQPQHF	TGCAGTGCTAGGATTGACGGGGCTATTGGCAATCAGCCCCAGCATTTT
TRBD1	TRBV5-1	many	TRBJ1-1	CASSRRGRTDNTEAFF	TGCGCCAGCAGCCGCAGGGGGCGTACGGACAACACTGAAGCTTTCTTT
TRBD2	TRBV29-1	-	TRBJ2-7	CSVEVAGKTYEQYF	TGCAGCGTTGAGGTAGCGGGGAAGACCTACGAGCAGTACTTC
-	TRBV5-6	-	TRBJ2-1	CASSFEGAGEQFF	TGTGCCAGCAGCTTCGAGGGAGCGGGTGAGCAGTTCTTC
-	TRBV28	many	TRBJ2-5	CASRVSLQDFQETQYF	TGTGCCAGCAGAGTTTCCCTGCAGGACTTCCAAGAGACCCAGTACTTC
TRBD1	TRBV28	many	TRBJ2-7	CASSFGDRGSYEQYF	TGTGCCAGCAGTTTTGGGGACAGGGGTTCCTACGAGCAGTACTTC
-	TRBV7-3	many	TRBJ1-2	CASSLTGGDGYTF	TGTGCCAGCAGCTTAACTGGGGGGGATGGCTACACCTTC
-	TRBV20-1	-	TRBJ2-3	CCARDPGYLAGWDTQYF	TGCTGTGCTAGAGATCCGGGTTATCTAGCCGGTTGGGATACGCAGTATTTT
TRBD2	TRBV29-1	many	TRBJ2-7	CSVEGSGSPYEQYF	TGCAGCGTTGAGGGTAGCGGGAGCCCCTACGAGCAGTACTTC
-	TRBV9	many	TRBJ2-3	CASSVGTLIDLGTDTQYF	TGTGCCAGCAGCGTAGGGACCCTGATCGATCTGGGCACAGATACGCAGTATTTT
-	TRBV12-3/TRBV12-4	many	TRBJ1-5	CASSFVGSHLDNQPQHF	TGTGCCAGCAGTTTTGTCGGGTCCCACCTTGATAATCAGCCCCAGCATTTT
TRBD2	TRBV7-2	-	TRBJ2-1	CASTLLSGSSGSGEQFF	TGTGCCAGCACCCTCCTTAGCGGGAGCTCGGGTTCAGGTGAGCAGTTCTTC
TRBD1	TRBV7-9	few	TRBJ1-6	CASSQGDRGESPLHF	TGTGCCAGCAGCCAAGGAGACAGGGGAGAGTCACCCCTCCACTTT
-	TRBV12-3/TRBV12-4	many	TRBJ1-6	CASSPGRVSSPLHF	TGTGCCAGCAGCCCGGGCAGGGTCTCTTCACCCCTCCACTTT
-	TRBV7-9	many	TRBJ2-1	CASSSYGARWDEQFF	TGTGCCAGCAGCTCTTACGGGGCTCGGTGGGATGAGCAGTTCTTC